Listed here is a single T cell receptor beta chain. Trimming took off 3 bases at V and 2 bases at J, with 8 bases between the two ends. CDR1 is SGHTA and CDR2 is FQGNSA in the germline V gene. The CDR3 extends over 14 amino acids. The source of the sample is a study of T cell changes during pregnancy in multiple sclerosis. Generated by immunoSEQ multiplex PCR, the TCRdb table keeps only in-frame clones and is missing some. The repertoire holds tens of thousands of clones, about 88% seen once, with roughly 3% in the top ten. The sample consisted of CD8+ T cells from peripheral blood mononuclear cells, taken before pregnancy. The source is a female donor with multiple sclerosis, enrolled in a pregnancy study. The chain carries TRBV7-2 and TRBJ2-1; possibly TRBD1 for D (5 bases). The CDR3 nucleotides are TGTGCCAGCAGCTTGGGGCAGGCCTACAATGAGCAGTTCTTC. Translating gives CASSLGQAYNEQFF.